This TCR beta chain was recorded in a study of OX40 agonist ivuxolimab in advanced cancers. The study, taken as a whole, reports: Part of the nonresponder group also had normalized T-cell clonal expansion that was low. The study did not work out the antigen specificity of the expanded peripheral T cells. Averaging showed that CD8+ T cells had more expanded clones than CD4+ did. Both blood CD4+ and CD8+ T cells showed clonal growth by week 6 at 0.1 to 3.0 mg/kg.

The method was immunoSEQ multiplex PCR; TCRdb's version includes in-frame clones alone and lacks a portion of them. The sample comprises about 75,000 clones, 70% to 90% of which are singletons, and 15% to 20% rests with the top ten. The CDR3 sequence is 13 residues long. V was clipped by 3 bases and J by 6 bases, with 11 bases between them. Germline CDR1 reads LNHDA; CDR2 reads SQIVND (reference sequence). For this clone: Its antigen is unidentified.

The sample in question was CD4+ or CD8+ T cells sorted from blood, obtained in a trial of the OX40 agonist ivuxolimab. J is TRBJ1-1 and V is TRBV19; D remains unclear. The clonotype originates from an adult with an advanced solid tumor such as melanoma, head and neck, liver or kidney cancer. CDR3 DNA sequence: TGTGCCAGTAGTATCCCGCCACGGGCTGAAGCTTTCTTT. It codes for CASSIPPRAEAFF.